The 24 T cell receptor beta chains below all came from one sample that was sequenced in a study of sequential checkpoint blockade in melanoma. Data came from immunoSEQ multiplex PCR; TCRdb stores just in-frame clones and leaves some out. The table lists about 15,000 clones, over 60% of them singletons. Treatment given: randomized to nivolumab then ipilimumab (arm A) or the reverse (arm B). Sequenced material: CD8+ T cells sorted from blood (inferred from file names), taken from a patient given nivolumab and ipilimumab in sequence. The receptors derive from a human donor with melanoma.

The gene calls are TRBV5-5 and TRBJ1-2, with 8 bases lining up with TRBD1. CDR1 and CDR2 (germline): SGHKS, YYEKEE (reference sequence). Trimming cost V 4 bases and J 3 bases; bases outside gene matches: 5. The CDR3 has 14 amino acids. CDR3 region: CASSGGQGYYGYTF. DNA of the CDR3: TGTGCCAGCAGCGGAGGACAGGGTTACTATGGCTACACCTTC. The whole variable domain, remainder taken from reference TRBV5-5 and TRBJ1-2, is DAGVTQSPTHLIKTRGQQVTLRCSPISGHKSVSWYQQVLGQGPQFIFQYYEKEERGRGNFPDRFSARQFPNYSSELNVNALLLGDSALYLCASSGGQGYYGYTFGSGTRLTVV.

The chain recombines TRBV7-2 with TRBJ2-7; 11 positions agree with TRBD2. This CDR3 region has 15 residues. The germline V gene has CDR1 SGHTA and CDR2 FQGNSA. The V and J ends lost 4 bases and 1 base, in that order; junction bases with no gene match: 3. The CDR3 here is CASSSTSGSSYEQYF. The CDR3 DNA follows: TGTGCCAGCAGCTCCACTAGCGGGAGTTCCTACGAGCAGTACTTC.

This chain joins TRBV5-6 and TRBJ2-3, with TRBD2 matching over 14 bases. Trimming removed 4 bases from V and 4 bases from J; junction bases left unmatched: 5. Germline assignment: CDR1 SGHDT and CDR2 YYEEEE. CDR3 length: 16 amino acids. CDR3 sequence (DNA): TGTGCCAGCAGCCTAGGGACTAGCGGGGGTCCAGATACGCAGTATTTT. As protein: CASSLGTSGGPDTQYF. The complete variable domain, with remaining parts taken from reference TRBV5-6 and TRBJ2-3, reads DAGVTQSPTHLIKTRGQQVTLRCSPKSGHDTVSWYQQALGQGPQFIFQYYEEEERQRGNFPDRFSGHQFPNYSSELNVNALLLGDSALYLCASSLGTSGGPDTQYFGPGTRLTVL.

The chain recombines TRBV28 with TRBJ2-5, with D hard to call. The J call may be mistaken, given a closer DNA end match to TRBJ2-7. The CDR3 covers 14 residues. CDR1 is MDHEN, CDR2 SYDVKM, per germline. This chain's CDR3 is CASSFRESGYEQYF. The DNA of the CDR3 is TGTGCCAGCAGTTTCCGCGAATCAGGTTACGAGCAGTACTTC.

CDR3 sequence: CASSYSSPTSYEQYF. CDR3 sequence (DNA): TGTGCCAGCAGTTACTCGAGTCCAACCTCCTACGAGCAGTACTTC. The rearrangement joins TRBV6-5 to TRBJ2-7; D not resolved. The CDR3 runs 15 residues. The germline gives CDR1 MNHEY, CDR2 SVGAGI. Trimming removed 0 bases from V and 0 bases from J, with 9 bases in between.

The chain links TRBV25-1 to TRBJ1-2; D gene ambiguous. Trimming took 3 bases from V and 7 from J, leaving 9 bases between them. CDR1 is MGHDK, CDR2 SYGVNS, per germline. The CDR3 covers 12 residues. The CDR3 region is CASSDMRLGYTF. DNA of the CDR3: TGTGCCAGCAGTGATATGAGGCTTGGCTACACCTTC.

This chain joins TRBV6-1 and TRBJ1-6, with D tentatively TRBD1 (6 bases). V shed 2 bases and J shed 7 bases, with 24 bases lying between them. The germline gives CDR1 MNHNS, CDR2 SASEGT. The CDR3 extends over 19 amino acids. DNA of the CDR3: TGTGCCAGCAGTGAAATCGAAGGGGAGGGGGTGTCTTGGAATTCACCCCTCCACTTT. This translates into CASSEIEGEGVSWNSPLHF.

The chain carries TRBV6-4 and TRBJ2-3; 7 bases fit TRBD1. CDR1 MRHNA and CDR2 SNTAGT come from the germline V gene. This CDR3 has 16 amino acids. The J segment lost 3 bases and the V segment lost 0 bases, leaving 6 bases of the junction unmatched. As DNA, the CDR3 is TGTGCCAGCAGTGACTCCCGGGACAGCCTAACAGATACGCAGTATTTT. This codes for CASSDSRDSLTDTQYF.

The rearrangement links TRBV6-6 to TRBJ1-1; D ambiguous. V lost 7 bases to trimming and J lost 6 bases, with 12 bases between them. The CDR3 contains 12 residues. The germline gives CDR1 MNHNY, CDR2 SVGAGI (reference sequence). In DNA form, the CDR3 reads TGTGCCAGCATCCTGAGCCTCTCTGAAGCTTTCTTT. Translating it yields CASILSLSEAFF.

J is TRBJ1-2 and V is TRBV6-5, with 10 bases aligning to TRBD1. Trimming took 6 bases from V and 4 from J; bases not matched to a gene: 8. The CDR3 sequence is 15 residues long. The germline V gene has CDR1 MNHEY and CDR2 SVGAGI. The CDR3 nucleotides are TGTGCCAGCAGCCGCGGACAGGGGGTTGTCTATGGCTACACCTTC. Amino acid sequence: CASSRGQGVVYGYTF.

The chain uses TRBV7-9 and TRBJ1-1; D not certain. Germline V gene lookup returns CDR1 SEHNR and CDR2 FQNEAQ (reference sequence). Deletions cut 5 bases from V and 6 bases from J, with 19 bases between. This CDR3 contains 15 residues. The CDR3 here is CASSLGREGVAEAFF. The DNA of the CDR3 is TGTGCCAGCAGCCTCGGCCGGGAGGGAGTCGCTGAAGCTTTCTTT.

The genes are TRBV4-3 and TRBJ2-3; D is undetermined. V gave up 0 bases and J gave up 4 bases, with 5 bases separating them. CDR1 is LGHNA and CDR2 is YSLEER in the germline V gene. The length of the CDR3 is 13 residues. The CDR3 DNA follows: TGCGCCAGCAGCCAAGATTCTGCAGATACGCAGTATTTT. As protein: CASSQDSADTQYF.

The chain has TRBV28 and TRBJ1-2; D call uncertain. CDR3 length: 15 residues. V gave up 3 bases and J gave up 5 bases, with 16 bases separating them. Germline V gene sequence: CDR1 MDHEN, CDR2 SYDVKM. This chain's CDR3 is CASSLDGGFGYGYTF. DNA of the CDR3: TGTGCCAGCAGTTTGGATGGAGGGTTCGGGTATGGCTACACCTTC.

There are a few counts of this clone. This chain joins TRBV30 and TRBJ2-4, with a weak D call TRBD1 (6 bases). The CDR3 has 16 residues. V was trimmed by 0 bases and J by 0 bases, leaving 12 bases between them. CDR1 and CDR2 from the germline V gene are GTSNPN and SVGIG (reference sequence). CDR3 DNA: TGTGCCTGGAGTGTACCGGGACAATTAGCCAAAAACATTCAGTACTTC. Protein: CAWSVPGQLAKNIQYF.

The chain joins TRBV7-9 to TRBJ1-3; D remains unclear. Trimming stripped 4 bases from V and 3 bases from J, with 13 bases between. CDR3 length: 15 residues. CDR1 is SEHNR and CDR2 is FQNEAQ in the germline V gene (reference sequence). CDR3 sequence (DNA): TGTGCCAGCAGCTCCGAAAGGGAGCGTGGAAACACCATATATTTT. It encodes CASSSERERGNTIYF. Supplemented by reference TRBV7-9 and TRBJ1-3, the full variable domain reads DTGVSQNPRHKITKRGQNVTFRCDPISEHNRLYWYRQTLGQGPEFLTYFQNEAQLEKSRLLSDRFSAERPKGSFSTLEIQRTEQGDSAMYLCASSSERERGNTIYFGEGSWLTVV.

The rearrangement links TRBV10-3 to TRBJ2-2, with 8 bases matching TRBD2. The CDR3 runs to 13 residues. The germline V gene encodes CDR1 ENHRY and CDR2 SYGVKD. Losses at the gene ends were 11 bases for V and 3 bases for J; bases not matched to a gene: 5. In DNA, the CDR3 is TGTGCCGTTAGCGGGGATGACACCGGGGAGCTGTTTTTT. Protein product: CAVSGDDTGELFF.

The chain links TRBV7-9 to TRBJ2-2; 7 bases are a match to TRBD1. This CDR3 has 15 amino acids. Germline CDR1 SEHNR, CDR2 FQNEAQ (reference sequence). V lost 1 base, J lost 3 bases, and 2 bases stayed unmatched. CDR3 in DNA: TGTGCCAGCAGCTTAGGACAGGGAGACACCGGGGAGCTGTTTTTT. Translating it yields CASSLGQGDTGELFF.

This sequence joins TRBV7-9 and TRBJ2-2; 13 bases match TRBD2. With 5 bases clipped from V and 2 bases from J, the junction kept 8 bases outside the gene matches. CDR3 length: 18 residues. CDR1 and CDR2 from the germline V gene are SEHNR and FQNEAQ (reference sequence). CDR3 coding DNA: TGTGCCAGCAGCCCGACTAGCGGGGGGACCATTAACACCGGGGAGCTGTTTTTT. It yields the protein CASSPTSGGTINTGELFF.

This rearrangement joins TRBV4-3 to TRBJ2-7; 7 positions match TRBD2. The CDR3 has 15 residues. J was trimmed by 2 bases and V by 0 bases; bases with no gene match: 4. Germline CDR1 reads LGHNA; CDR2 reads YSLEER. The DNA of the CDR3 is TGCGCCAGCAGCCAAGAGCTAGCGGAGGCCTACGAGCAGTACTTC. Its translation is CASSQELAEAYEQYF.

The gene calls are TRBV4-2 and TRBJ2-1; 9 bases match TRBD2. After removal of 3 bases from V and 10 bases from J, the junction contained 13 bases not matched to a gene. From germline, CDR1 is LGHNA and CDR2 YNFKEQ. The CDR3 totals 16 residues. Here the CDR3 DNA reads TGTGCCAGCAGCCATGCTGTTGGCGGGGGGGCTGTGGAGCAGTTCTTC. Protein sequence: CASSHAVGGGAVEQFF.

The chain recombines TRBV6-9 with TRBJ2-6; 12 bases are shared with TRBD1. The germline gives CDR1 MNHGY, CDR2 SVAAGI. V dropped 6 bases and J dropped 0; count of bases not matched to a gene: 9. The CDR3 covers 19 residues. In nucleotides, the CDR3 is TGTGCCAGCAGCGGGACAGGGGGCTCCCTGGGCTCTGGGGCCAACGTCCTGACTTTC. It yields the protein CASSGTGGSLGSGANVLTF.

The CDR3: CASSDRTGDYNEQFF. The DNA for the CDR3 is TGTGCCAGCAGTGACCGGACAGGGGATTACAATGAGCAGTTCTTC. The chain carries TRBV6-4 and TRBJ2-1; 9 nucleotides line up with TRBD1. From germline, CDR1 is MRHNA and CDR2 SNTAGT. The CDR3 length is 15 residues. V shed 2 bases and J 4 bases; nucleotides not matched to a gene: 3.

This chain links TRBV4-1 with TRBJ1-6; the D gene is possibly TRBD1 (5 bases). CDR3 length: 17 residues. Trimming pared 1 base from V and 0 bases from J, leaving 10 bases between. Germline CDR1 and CDR2: MGHRA and YSYEKL. The CDR3 here is CASSQVGQGSYNSPLHF. The CDR3 DNA sequence: TGCGCCAGCAGCCAAGTCGGGCAGGGCTCCTATAATTCACCCCTCCACTTT.

This clone turned up a few times. The J gene is TRBJ2-3, the V gene TRBV28; 15 bases agree with TRBD2. The ends lost 5 bases at V and 3 bases at J; junction bases unmatched: 15. Germline V gene sequence: CDR1 MDHEN, CDR2 SYDVKM. The CDR3 is made up of 20 amino acids. The CDR3 nucleotides read TGTGCCAGCAGTATCACTGGACTAGCGGGAGGGCCGGGGAGTACAGATACGCAGTATTTT. Protein product: CASSITGLAGGPGSTDTQYF.